This T cell receptor (beta chain) originates from a study of response to subunit inactivated influenza vaccine (dated by TCRdb to between 2017 and 2018). Context from the whole study: Deep quantitative T cell receptor repertoire profiling was used in the study to track responses to a trivalent subunit inactivated influenza vaccine.

This clonotype has just a few counts. Its antigen is unknown. The sample holds no much larger clone one base away, and base qualities are not on file. The junction carries 17 bases between V and J, which are trimmed by 8 bases and 7 bases respectively. The CDR3 has 13 amino acids, counting the end cysteine and phenylalanine. The only DNA kept is the CDR3, 39 bases in frame from the first base. The germline V gene gives CDR1 as SGHTA and CDR2 as FQGNSA. Libraries were built with RT-PCR. TCRdb lists the instrument as Illumina HiSeq 2500. The raw public data were reprocessed by TCRdb itself: fastp quality trimming at Q25, MiXCR clonotype calling, in-frame beta chains only. Every entry covers one CDR3 protein and lists the most common genes and DNA from its rows. Recorded for this sample are 500,000 to 750,000 distinct CDR3 sequences; less than 15% of them occurred a single time. The ten largest make up around 10% of the sample.

Study-wide findings and limitations: According to the authors, only a limited number of new T cells may be recruited by each seasonal influenza vaccination.

This receptor was obtained from a man aged 50 or older who received an inactivated influenza vaccine. Donor details come from another sample of the same person, matched by shared clones. The receptor chain draws on TRBV7-2 and TRBJ2-5; the D gene cannot be resolved reliably. The sequencing used PBMCs from blood, collected roughly 12 days after vaccination. CDR3 loop: CASCPIPGGTQYF. In nucleotides, the sequence is TGTGCCAGCTGTCCTATCCCGGGCGGGACCCAGTACTTC.